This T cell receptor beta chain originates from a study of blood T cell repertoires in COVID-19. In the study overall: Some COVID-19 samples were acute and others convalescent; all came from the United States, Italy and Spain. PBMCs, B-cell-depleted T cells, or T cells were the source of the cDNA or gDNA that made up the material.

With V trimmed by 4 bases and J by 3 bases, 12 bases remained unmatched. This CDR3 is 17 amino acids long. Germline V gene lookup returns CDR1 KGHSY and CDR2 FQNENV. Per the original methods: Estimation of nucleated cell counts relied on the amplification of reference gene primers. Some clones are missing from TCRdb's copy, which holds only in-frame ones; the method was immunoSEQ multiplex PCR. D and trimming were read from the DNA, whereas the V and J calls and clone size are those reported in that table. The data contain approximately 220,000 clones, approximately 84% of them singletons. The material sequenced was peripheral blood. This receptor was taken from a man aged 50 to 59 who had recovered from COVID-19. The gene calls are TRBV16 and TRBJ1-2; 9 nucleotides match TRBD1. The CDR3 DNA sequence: TGTGCCAGCAGCCGACATGCAACAGGGGGCGCGGACTATGGCTACACCTTC. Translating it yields CASSRHATGGADYGYTF. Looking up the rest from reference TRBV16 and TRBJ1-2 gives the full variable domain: GEEVAQTPKHLVRGEGQKAKLYCAPIKGHSYVFWYQQVLKNEFKFLISFQNENVFDETGMPKERFSAKCLPNSPCSLEIQATKLEDSAVYFCASSRHATGGADYGYTFGSGTRLTVV.